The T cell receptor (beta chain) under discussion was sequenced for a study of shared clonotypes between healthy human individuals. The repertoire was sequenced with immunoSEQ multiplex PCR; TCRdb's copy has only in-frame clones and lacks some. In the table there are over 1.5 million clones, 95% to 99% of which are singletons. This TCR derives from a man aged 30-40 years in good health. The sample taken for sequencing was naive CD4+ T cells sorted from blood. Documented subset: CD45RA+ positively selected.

The CDR3 region has the DNA TGTGCCAGCAGTGACCGTAGGACAGCCTACAATGAGCAGTTCTTC. Protein product: CASSDRRTAYNEQFF. V is TRBV25-1 and J is TRBJ2-1; weak D call: TRBD1 (6 bases). This CDR3 comprises 15 residues. From germline, CDR1 is MGHDK and CDR2 SYGVNS. The ends were cut back, 3 bases at V and 2 bases at J, with 11 bases in the middle.